What follows are 14 T cell receptor beta chains derived from one specimen sequenced in a study of beta chain features in type 1 diabetes. Every bit of the isolated RNA underwent reverse transcription, so sequencing read expressed TCRB transcripts. TCRdb's copy holds only in-frame clones and misses some; the assay was immunoSEQ multiplex PCR. This table holds approximately 160,000 clones, approximately 9% found once. The sequenced material came from central memory CD4+ T cells from blood. The receptors come from a woman under 30 in good health.

The chain has TRBV19 and TRBJ1-1, with a possible D match to TRBD1 (5 bases). Germline V CDR1 and CDR2: LNHDA, SQIVND (reference sequence). This CDR3 has 14 residues. Trimming stripped 3 bases from V and 1 base from J, with 9 bases between. CDR3 DNA sequence: TGTGCCAGTAGTATTGGCAGGGCGAACACTGAAGCTTTCTTT. Its protein product is CASSIGRANTEAFF.

This clone was seen more than once but under ten times. The chain carries TRBV28 and TRBJ2-7, with D maybe TRBD1 (5 bases). The CDR3 runs to 15 residues. From germline, CDR1 is MDHEN and CDR2 SYDVKM. V lost 5 bases and J lost 5, with 19 bases in between. CDR3 sequence reads: CASSIPRQGGDEQYF. The CDR3 nucleotides are TGTGCCAGCAGTATTCCGAGGCAGGGCGGAGACGAGCAGTACTTC.

The chain is built from TRBV2 and TRBJ1-4, with D possibly matching TRBD1 (6 bases). The V end was cut by 7 bases, the J end by 7 bases, with 13 bases between. The CDR3 has 13 residues. The V gene's germline CDR1 is SNHLY and CDR2 FYNNEI. CDR3 sequence (DNA): TGTGCCAGCACCACAGGACAGCCTGAAAAACTGTTTTTT. The encoded protein is CASTTGQPEKLFF.

This clone occurred a few times. The J gene is TRBJ2-1, the V gene TRBV11-3; 8 bases match TRBD2. CDR1 and CDR2 (germline): SGHNT, YENEEA. CDR3 length: 14 residues. With 5 bases clipped from V and 2 bases from J, the junction kept 2 bases outside the gene matches. CDR3 coding DNA: TGTGCCAGCAGCCTTAGCGGGACCTACAATGAGCAGTTCTTC. Translated, it gives CASSLSGTYNEQFF.

This clone was seen only a few times. The CDR3 nucleotides are TGTGCCTGGAGTGTACGAGGACAGGGGGCGACTTTCTTT. As protein: CAWSVRGQGATFF. V is TRBV30 and J is TRBJ1-1, with 11 nucleotides matching TRBD1. Germline loops: CDR1 GTSNPN, CDR2 SVGIG (reference sequence). This CDR3 region has 13 residues. J gave up 12 bases and V 0 bases, and 6 bases lay outside the gene matches. Using reference TRBV30 and TRBJ1-1 for the parts outside the CDR3, the full variable domain is SQTIHQWPATLVQPVGSPLSLECTVEGTSNPNLYWYRQAAGRGLQLLFYSVGIGQISSEVPQNLSASRPQDRQFILSSKKLLLSDSGFYLCAWSVRGQGATFFGQGTRLTVV.

V gene TRBV29-1 combines with J gene TRBJ2-3; D is undetermined. CDR3 size: 13 residues. Looked up from germline, CDR1 is SQVTM and CDR2 is ANQGSEA. V lost 7 bases and J lost 6, with 17 bases in between. The CDR3 DNA reads as TGCAGCGCCTTTGCCATCCGGTCCGATACGCAGTATTTT. Translation: CSAFAIRSDTQYF.

There are a few counts of this clone. V and J are TRBV4-3 and TRBJ2-7; TRBD1 aligns across 8 bases. This CDR3 spans 18 amino acids. The trim removed 0 bases at V and 0 bases at J, leaving 10 bases unmatched. Germline assignment: CDR1 LGHNA and CDR2 YSLEER. The CDR3 DNA follows: TGCGCCAGCAGCCAAGATTTGGTAACCGGGACAGGCTCCTACGAGCAGTACTTC. Its translation is CASSQDLVTGTGSYEQYF.

This clone has more than one count but fewer than ten. The chain recombines TRBV4-2 with TRBJ2-1; 8 positions agree with TRBD1. V shed 8 bases, J shed 7 bases, and the junction held 4 bases outside the gene matches. Germline-derived CDR1 and CDR2 are LGHNA and YNFKEQ. The CDR3 is 12 amino acids. CDR3 region: CASGRGLNEQFF. Here the CDR3 DNA reads TGTGCCAGCGGCAGGGGGCTTAATGAGCAGTTCTTC.

This clone has a handful of counts. The chain couples TRBV9 to TRBJ2-5; TRBD2 aligns across 9 bases. With V trimmed by 0 bases and J by 0 bases, 3 bases remained unmatched. CDR1 SGDLS and CDR2 YYNGEE come from the germline V gene. The CDR3 has 16 amino acids. The CDR3 sequence is CASSVGASGDQETQYF. As DNA, the CDR3 is TGTGCCAGCAGCGTAGGGGCTAGCGGGGACCAAGAGACCCAGTACTTC.

The rearrangement joins TRBV25-1 to TRBJ2-7; D remains ambiguous. The CDR3 covers 12 residues. Looked up from germline, CDR1 is MGHDK and CDR2 is SYGVNS. V was cut by 5 bases and J by 3 bases, with 8 bases left in between. The CDR3 reads CASSNSGYEQYF. The CDR3 nucleotides read TGTGCCAGCAGTAATTCCGGCTACGAGCAGTACTTC.

V and J are TRBV5-1 and TRBJ2-5, with unresolved D. The CDR3 length is 14 residues. V was shortened by 2 bases and J by 5 bases, with 13 bases between the two germline ends. Germline V gene data show CDR1 as SGHRS and CDR2 as YFSETQ. CDR3 nucleotides: TGCGCCAGCAGCTTAGCGAGCCCCCGTGAGACCCAGTACTTC. This gives the protein CASSLASPRETQYF. The variable domain in full, with the rest retrieved from reference TRBV5-1 and TRBJ2-5, is KAGVTQTPRYLIKTRGQQVTLSCSPISGHRSVSWYQQTPGQGLQFLFEYFSETQRNKGNFPGRFSGRQFSNSRSEMNVSTLELGDSALYLCASSLASPRETQYFGPGTRLLVL.

This clone was counted between two and nine times. J is TRBJ2-5 and V is TRBV5-6; D is undetermined. Germline V gene sequence: CDR1 SGHDT, CDR2 YYEEEE. V shed 4 bases and J shed 5 bases, with 18 bases lying between them. The CDR3 length is 15 residues. The CDR3 region is CASSTLHPGRETQYF. CDR3 DNA: TGTGCCAGCAGCACCCTTCACCCAGGTCGGGAGACCCAGTACTTC.

This chain connects TRBV29-1 to TRBJ1-1, with D possibly TRBD1 on 6 matching bases. V was cut by 5 bases and J by 2 bases, with 15 bases left in between. CDR1 and CDR2 from the germline V gene are SQVTM and ANQGSEA. CDR3 length: 14 amino acids. For the CDR3, the DNA is TGCAGCGTTAACCCGGGGGGCGGTAACACTGAAGCTTTCTTT. Its translation: CSVNPGGGNTEAFF.

This clone was seen more than once but under ten times. This chain joins TRBV5-1 and TRBJ2-1, with 11 nucleotides matching TRBD2. CDR3 length equals 17 residues. The trim removed 1 base at V and 7 bases at J, leaving 10 bases unmatched. Germline CDR1 is SGHRS and CDR2 is YFSETQ. The CDR3 here is CASSLSPTSGRSNEQFF. DNA for the CDR3: TGCGCCAGCAGCTTGAGTCCCACTAGCGGGAGATCAAATGAGCAGTTCTTC.